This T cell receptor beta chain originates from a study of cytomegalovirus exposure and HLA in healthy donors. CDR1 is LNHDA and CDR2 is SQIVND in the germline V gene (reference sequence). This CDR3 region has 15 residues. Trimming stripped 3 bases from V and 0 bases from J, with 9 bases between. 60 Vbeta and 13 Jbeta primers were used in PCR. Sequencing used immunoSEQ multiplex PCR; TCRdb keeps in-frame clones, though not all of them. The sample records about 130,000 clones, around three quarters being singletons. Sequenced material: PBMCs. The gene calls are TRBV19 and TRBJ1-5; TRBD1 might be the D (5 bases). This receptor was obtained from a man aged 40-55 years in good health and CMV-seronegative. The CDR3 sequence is CASSIDSFSNQPQHF. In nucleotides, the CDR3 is TGTGCCAGTAGTATTGACAGCTTTAGCAATCAGCCCCAGCATTTT.